Following are 15 T cell receptor beta chains from one sample sequenced in a study of blood T cells in healthy people across ages. The use of a sample-barcoded 5' primer and a J-beta primer mix characterized a second PCR of roughly 7 to 12 cycles. TCRdb itself ran the 5' RACE reads through MiXCR, one entry per CDR3 protein. Of about 1.4 million distinct CDR3 sequences in the sample, approximately 59% are singletons; the top ten hold 5% to 7%. The sample consisted of blood. The receptors derive from a man younger than 30 in good health.

The rearrangement uses TRBV7-9 and TRBJ2-4; 7 positions agree with TRBD1. Trimming cost V 4 bases and J 9 bases; bases outside gene matches: 9. CDR3 length: 14 residues. The germline V gene encodes CDR1 SEHNR and CDR2 FQNEAQ (reference sequence). CDR3 residues: CASSSTTGRVIQYF. For the CDR3, the DNA is TGTGCCAGCAGCTCCACGACAGGGCGCGTCATTCAGTACTTC.

This clonotype occurred a few times. The chain uses TRBV4-1 and TRBJ2-5; D tentatively reads TRBD1 or TRBD2 (5 bases each). The last part of the DNA fits TRBJ2-7 better; the J call may be wrong. The germline V gene has CDR1 MGHRA and CDR2 YSYEKL. CDR3 size: 13 residues. The CDR3 spells CASRDPSTHEQYF. The CDR3 nucleotides read TGCGCCAGCCGGGACCCCAGTACCCACGAGCAGTACTTC.

The V call is TRBV7-2, the J call TRBJ2-5; a weak D match, TRBD1 (5 bases). CDR1 is SGHTA, CDR2 FQGNSA, per germline. V was cut by 7 bases and J by 5 bases, with 14 bases left in between. This CDR3 spans 13 amino acids. CDR3 DNA sequence: TGTGCCAGCATTACCGACAGTGAGGAGACCCAGTACTTC. Protein: CASITDSEETQYF. Supplemented by reference TRBV7-2 and TRBJ2-5, the full variable domain reads GAGVSQSPSNKVTEKGKDVELRCDPISGHTALYWYRQSLGQGLEFLIYFQGNSAPDKSGLPSDRFSAERTGGSVSTLTIQRTQQEDSAVYLCASITDSEETQYFGPGTRLLVL.

For this clonotype: Germline and junction disagree at one end, which may indicate a read error. The chain carries TRBV4-1 and TRBJ2-1, with TRBD1 matching over 10 bases. Germline CDR1 reads MGHRA; CDR2 reads YSYEKL. CDR3 length: 17 residues. CDR3 amino acids: CASSHQTGGADTGELFF. In DNA, the CDR3 is TGCGCCAGCAGCCATCAGACAGGGGGCGCCGACACCGGGGAGCTGTTCTTC.

This clonotype was recorded once. The chain has TRBV20-1 and TRBJ2-5; 9 positions agree with TRBD2. The V and J ends lost 3 bases and 4 bases, in that order; junction bases with no gene match: 9. The CDR3 covers 15 residues. The germline CDR1 and CDR2 sequences are DFQATT and SNEGSKA (reference sequence). CDR3 in amino acids: CSASLGRGGRETQYF. In nucleotides, the CDR3 is TGCAGTGCTAGCTTGGGGCGGGGGGGCCGAGAGACCCAGTACTTC.

The chain employs TRBV29-1 and TRBJ2-3, with TRBD2 as a possible D gene (6 bases). The CDR3 has 16 amino acids. The germline CDR1 and CDR2 sequences are SQVTM and ANQGSEA. Trimming shortened V by 6 bases and J by 3 bases, and 22 bases separated the two germline ends. The chain's CDR3 is CSVIDPPGSGTDTQYF. The CDR3 DNA is TGCAGCGTGATAGACCCTCCGGGTAGCGGAACAGATACGCAGTATTTT.

J is TRBJ2-1 and V is TRBV4-2; a weak D match, TRBD2 (7 bases). This CDR3 spans 15 amino acids. V lost 0 bases, J lost 7 bases, and 13 bases lay in between. Germline CDR1 reads LGHNA; CDR2 reads YNFKEQ. The CDR3 DNA reads TGTGCCAGCAGCCAAGAGATGCGGGGGCAAAATGAGCAGTTCTTC. As protein: CASSQEMRGQNEQFF.

The chain recombines TRBV5-4 with TRBJ2-5, with D tentatively TRBD2 (5 bases). The CDR3 length is 16 residues. Trimming removed 7 bases at V and 3 bases at J, with 22 bases between. The germline V gene has CDR1 SGHNT and CDR2 YYREEE (reference sequence). CDR3: CASSSRRALDKETQYF. The CDR3 DNA reads as TGTGCCAGCTCTTCCAGGCGGGCGTTGGATAAAGAGACCCAGTACTTC.

The chain has TRBV27 and TRBJ2-4; perhaps TRBD2 as D (6 bases). The DNA matches TRBJ2-7 better at its end, which makes the J call doubtful. The CDR3 extends over 12 amino acids. Per germline, CDR1 MNHEY and CDR2 SMNVEV (reference sequence). This CDR3 is CASWDSQYEQYF. CDR3 DNA: TGTGCCAGTTGGGACTCTCAGTACGAGCAGTACTTC.

This sequence joins TRBV3-1 and TRBJ1-4; weak D call: TRBD1 (5 bases). Germline lookup yields CDR1 LGHDT and CDR2 YNNKEL (reference sequence). The V end was cut by 0 bases, the J end by 10 bases, with 12 bases between. The CDR3 loop spans 14 amino acids. CDR3 DNA sequence: TGTGCCAGCAGCCAAGAAGGATCAGGGAGAAAACTGTTTTTT. Its translation is CASSQEGSGRKLFF.

V and J are TRBV4-2 and TRBJ2-2; D remains ambiguous. The CDR3 spans 17 residues. Trimming stripped 0 bases from V and 4 bases from J, with 15 bases between. Germline CDR1 is LGHNA and CDR2 is YNFKEQ. The CDR3 bases are TGTGCCAGCAGCCAAGAAGAATTGTCAGAGATCACCGGGGAGCTGTTTTTT. This translates into CASSQEELSEITGELFF.

In its sample, this clonotype was seen a few times. The V call is TRBV29-1, the J call TRBJ1-2, with 8 bases fitting TRBD1. There are 12 residues in the CDR3. With V trimmed by 4 bases and J by 8 bases, 6 bases remained unmatched. CDR1 SQVTM and CDR2 ANQGSEA come from the germline V gene. CDR3 in DNA: TGCAGCGTTGGCCCAGGGGGCTCCGGCTACACCTTC. Translating gives CSVGPGGSGYTF.

The table lists this clonotype with a few counts. A much larger clone sits a single nucleotide away, making a read error possible. This chain connects TRBV4-1 to TRBJ2-7; D is unresolved. Trimming stripped 0 bases from V and 1 base from J, with 4 bases between. Germline CDR1 reads MGHRA; CDR2 reads YSYEKL. The length of the CDR3 is 13 residues. The CDR3 nucleotides are TGCGCCAGCAGCCAAGAAGCGTCCTACGAGCAGTACTTC. Its protein is CASSQEASYEQYF.

The chain carries TRBV6-2 or TRBV6-3 and TRBJ1-5; D remains unclear. Germline CDR1 reads MNHEY; CDR2 reads SVGEGT. Trimming pared 11 bases from V and 0 bases from J, leaving 8 bases between. This CDR3 comprises 12 residues. In DNA, the CDR3 is TGTGCCTGCAAAGATAGCAATCAGCCCCAGCATTTT. Protein sequence: CACKDSNQPQHF.

V and J are TRBV10-1 and TRBJ1-1, with D unclear. This CDR3 contains 14 residues. Germline V CDR1 and CDR2: WNHNN, SYGVQD (reference sequence). Trimming took 5 bases from V and 3 from J, leaving 13 bases between them. In DNA form, the CDR3 reads TGCGCCAGCAGTTTGTCGGGGAAGTACACTGAAGCTTTCTTT. Its protein product is CASSLSGKYTEAFF.